Below, 24 T cell receptor beta chains from the same sample are listed, as sequenced in a study of blood T cell repertoires in COVID-19. The table came from immunoSEQ multiplex PCR; TCRdb's copy has only in-frame clones and leaves some out. The data contain approximately 180,000 clones, roughly 80% of them singletons. What was sequenced was PBMCs or T cells enriched from blood (not recorded which). The receptors come from a woman in her forties or fifties who had recovered from COVID-19.

The genes are TRBV6-5 and TRBJ2-1, with 9 bases matching TRBD2. Germline lookup yields CDR1 MNHEY and CDR2 SVGAGI. This CDR3 has 13 amino acids. The V segment lost 6 bases and the J segment 4 bases; nucleotides outside the gene matches: 1. In DNA form, the CDR3 reads TGTGCCAGCAGGACTAGCGGTTACAATGAGCAGTTCTTC. The encoded protein is CASRTSGYNEQFF.

The chain has TRBV2 and TRBJ1-2, with D perhaps matching TRBD1 (5 bases). This CDR3 spans 12 amino acids. Germline values: CDR1 SNHLY, CDR2 FYNNEI. V gave up 8 bases and J gave up 5 bases, with 12 bases separating them. CDR3 DNA: TGTGCCAGCCTGCCCGGGGGGTATGGCTACACCTTC. Encoded protein: CASLPGGYGYTF.

V and J are TRBV10-1 and TRBJ2-5, with D possibly matching TRBD2 (6 bases). The CDR3 is 14 amino acids. CDR1 is WNHNN and CDR2 is SYGVQD in the germline V gene (reference sequence). The ends were cut back, 5 bases at V and 4 bases at J, with 14 bases in the middle. CDR3: CASSNKGLTETQYF. The CDR3 bases are TGCGCCAGCAGTAACAAGGGACTTACAGAGACCCAGTACTTC.

The V call is TRBV5-1, the J call TRBJ2-2; the D is unclear. This CDR3 region has 12 residues. V was pared by 7 bases and J by 4 bases, with 8 bases between. The germline V gene has CDR1 SGHRS and CDR2 YFSETQ. The CDR3 DNA follows: TGCGCCAGCGGAGTTTCCACCGGGGAGCTGTTTTTT. Its protein product is CASGVSTGELFF.

DNA of the CDR3: TGTGCCAGCAGCTTAGTGCGGGCTAGCGGTTACAATGAGCAGTTCTTC. Its translation: CASSLVRASGYNEQFF. The chain couples TRBV11-2 to TRBJ2-1, with 7 bases aligning to TRBD2. CDR3 size: 16 residues. Per the germline V gene, CDR1 is SGHAT and CDR2 is FQNNGV. The junction had 7 bases not matched to a gene; V was cut back by 1 base and J by 4 bases.

The chain carries TRBV14 and TRBJ1-2; 8 bases are a match to TRBD1. The CDR3 extends over 13 amino acids. Germline loops: CDR1 SGHDN, CDR2 FVKESK. Losses at the gene ends were 6 bases for V and 7 bases for J; bases not matched to a gene: 7. CDR3 bases: TGTGCCAGCAGTCCGGACAGGGCGGTTGGCTACACCTTC. It is translated as CASSPDRAVGYTF.

The V and J genes are TRBV2 and TRBJ2-7; tentatively, D is TRBD1 (7 bases). The CDR3 sequence is 13 residues long. Germline assignment: CDR1 SNHLY and CDR2 FYNNEI. V dropped 7 bases and J dropped 12 bases, with 22 bases sitting between them. Here the CDR3 DNA reads TGTGCCAGCAAGGGACAGCGGGTCACGGGGACGTACTTC. This gives the protein CASKGQRVTGTYF.

The chain has TRBV18 and TRBJ1-1, with TRBD1 as a possible D gene (6 bases). The CDR3 loop spans 13 amino acids. Germline-derived CDR1 and CDR2 are KGHSH and LQKENI. Trimming shortened V by 0 bases and J by 6 bases, and 8 bases separated the two germline ends. This CDR3 is CASSPPGAAEAFF. The CDR3 region has the DNA TGTGCCAGCTCACCACCGGGGGCGGCTGAAGCTTTCTTT.

The chain employs TRBV19 and TRBJ1-2; D unclear. The germline V gene has CDR1 LNHDA and CDR2 SQIVND (reference sequence). The CDR3 is made up of 12 amino acids. Trimming pared 4 bases from V and 5 bases from J, leaving 8 bases between. CDR3 coding DNA: TGTGCCAGTAGTAGGGCCACTTATGGCTACACCTTC. Protein product: CASSRATYGYTF.

The V call is TRBV6-5, the J call TRBJ2-3; D might be TRBD1 (6 bases). Trimming removed 5 bases from V and 1 base from J, with 13 bases in between. This CDR3 contains 15 residues. Germline loops: CDR1 MNHEY, CDR2 SVGAGI. CDR3 sequence (DNA): TGTGCCAGCAGTCAACAGGGCCAAGGCACAGATACGCAGTATTTT. It encodes CASSQQGQGTDTQYF.

The gene calls are TRBV18 and TRBJ2-5; no clear D. Germline CDR1 KGHSH, CDR2 LQKENI. The V end lost 3 bases, the J end lost 5 bases, and 16 bases lay between the germline ends. This CDR3 spans 15 amino acids. The CDR3 region is CASSPNGFKEETQYF. The CDR3 DNA sequence: TGTGCCAGCTCACCTAATGGTTTTAAGGAGGAGACCCAGTACTTC.

The chain employs TRBV5-1 and TRBJ2-2; weak D call: TRBD2 (6 bases). CDR1 SGHRS and CDR2 YFSETQ come from the germline V gene. The CDR3 is 15 residues long. V was pared by 3 bases and J by 1 base, with 10 bases between. This chain's CDR3 is CASSWRDGNTGELFF. The DNA for the CDR3 is TGCGCCAGCAGCTGGAGGGACGGGAACACCGGGGAGCTGTTTTTT.

This sequence joins TRBV7-9 and TRBJ1-3; TRBD1 agrees at 8 bases. This CDR3 contains 19 residues. The germline V gene has CDR1 SEHNR and CDR2 FQNEAQ (reference sequence). V lost 3 bases and J lost 2; bases outside the gene matches: 15. CDR3 in DNA: TGTGCCAGCAGCTTGGCCGGGACAGGAGGCAAAATTCCTGGAAACACCATATATTTT. Its translation: CASSLAGTGGKIPGNTIYF.

CDR3 nucleotide sequence: TGTGCCATCAGTGAGCCGACAGGTCGAGGGTACGAGCAGTACTTC. It yields the protein CAISEPTGRGYEQYF. The chain links TRBV10-3 to TRBJ2-7, with D maybe TRBD1 (6 bases). The CDR3 runs to 15 residues. Germline lookup yields CDR1 ENHRY and CDR2 SYGVKD. With 2 bases removed from V and 4 bases from J, the gap between germline ends came to 15 bases.

The gene calls are TRBV7-2 and TRBJ2-7; TRBD2 is a possible D gene (6 bases). The CDR3 contains 13 residues. V was clipped by 1 base and J by 5 bases, with 9 bases between them. Germline assignment: CDR1 SGHTA and CDR2 FQGNSA. This chain's CDR3 is CASSLGREDEQYF. The CDR3 coding sequence is TGTGCCAGCAGCTTAGGGCGGGAAGACGAGCAGTACTTC.

This chain links TRBV5-6 with TRBJ1-3, with D hard to call. This CDR3 spans 15 amino acids. Trimming removed 1 base from V and 0 bases from J, with 8 bases in between. From germline, CDR1 is SGHDT and CDR2 YYEEEE. CDR3 sequence: CASSLFSNSGNTIYF. CDR3 DNA sequence: TGTGCCAGCAGCTTGTTTAGTAACTCTGGAAACACCATATATTTT. The whole variable domain, remainder taken from reference TRBV5-6 and TRBJ1-3, is DAGVTQSPTHLIKTRGQQVTLRCSPKSGHDTVSWYQQALGQGPQFIFQYYEEEERQRGNFPDRFSGHQFPNYSSELNVNALLLGDSALYLCASSLFSNSGNTIYFGEGSWLTVV.

The gene calls are TRBV5-1 and TRBJ2-3, with 7 nucleotides matching TRBD2. The CDR3 covers 14 residues. V was clipped by 5 bases and J by 6 bases; unmatched bases: 9. Germline CDR1 and CDR2: SGHRS and YFSETQ. Here the CDR3 reads CASSYGLESDTQYF. The CDR3 bases are TGCGCCAGCAGTTATGGACTAGAAAGCGATACGCAGTATTTT.

The V call is TRBV30, the J call TRBJ1-6; a possible D gene is TRBD1 (5 bases). The CDR3 has 13 residues. The V gene's germline CDR1 is GTSNPN and CDR2 SVGIG (reference sequence). V lost 2 bases and J 10 bases, leaving 12 bases between the germline ends. CDR3 loop: CAWSPHRNSPLHF. Here the CDR3 DNA reads TGTGCCTGGAGTCCCCACAGGAACTCACCCCTCCACTTT. The full variable domain, in which reference TRBV30 and TRBJ1-6 provide the parts outside the CDR3, is SQTIHQWPATLVQPVGSPLSLECTVEGTSNPNLYWYRQAAGRGLQLLFYSVGIGQISSEVPQNLSASRPQDRQFILSSKKLLLSDSGFYLCAWSPHRNSPLHFGNGTRLTVT.

The chain uses TRBV29-1 and TRBJ2-7; 13 bases map to TRBD2. CDR1 SQVTM and CDR2 ANQGSEA come from the germline V gene. V shed 4 bases, J shed 0 bases, and the junction held 12 bases outside the gene matches. The CDR3 is made up of 18 amino acids. This CDR3 is CSVVRRKLAGGPSYEQYF. CDR3 DNA: TGCAGCGTTGTGCGGAGAAAACTAGCGGGAGGGCCCTCCTACGAGCAGTACTTC.

This clone was observed a few times. The V call is TRBV7-2, the J call TRBJ1-2, with no clear D. This CDR3 is 15 amino acids long. V lost 3 bases to trimming and J lost 5 bases, with 16 bases between them. Germline V lookup: CDR1 SGHTA, CDR2 FQGNSA. The CDR3 region has the DNA TGTGCCAGCAGCTTTAGGCCTAAGGCTAGTTATGGCTACACCTTC. It is translated as CASSFRPKASYGYTF.

This clone was picked up a small number of times. The rearrangement uses TRBV7-9 and TRBJ1-4, with a tentative D call TRBD1 (5 bases). The CDR3 consists of 14 residues. Trimming took 4 bases from V and 7 from J, leaving 13 bases between them. Germline V gives CDR1 SEHNR, CDR2 FQNEAQ (reference sequence). The DNA for the CDR3 is TGTGCCAGCAGCTCCTCAGGACAATCTGAAAAACTGTTTTTT. This gives the protein CASSSSGQSEKLFF.

V is TRBV3-1 (or the pseudogene TRBV3-2) and J is TRBJ1-6; D uncertain. The V gene's germline CDR1 is LGHDT and CDR2 YNNKEL (reference sequence). The CDR3 contains 15 residues. Trimming removed 3 bases at V and 7 bases at J, with 13 bases between. As DNA, the CDR3 is TGTGCCAGCAGCCACCCGGGAAGAGGGAATTCACCCCTCCACTTT. Protein sequence: CASSHPGRGNSPLHF.

The chain couples TRBV5-4 to TRBJ2-1, with a possible D match to TRBD2 (6 bases). The CDR3 spans 16 residues. CDR1 and CDR2 (germline): SGHNT, YYREEE (reference sequence). V was clipped by 6 bases and J by 2 bases, with 18 bases between them. The CDR3 here is CASTPVGRGAYNEQFF. DNA for the CDR3: TGTGCCAGCACCCCGGTGGGGCGGGGAGCCTACAATGAGCAGTTCTTC.

V gene TRBV5-4 combines with J gene TRBJ2-5; D ambiguous. Germline lookup yields CDR1 SGHNT and CDR2 YYREEE (reference sequence). V shed 0 bases and J shed 5 bases, with 11 bases lying between them. The CDR3 loop spans 14 amino acids. In nucleotides, the CDR3 is TGTGCCAGCAGCTTGGCCGGTCGTGGTGAGACCCAGTACTTC. It yields the protein CASSLAGRGETQYF.